This T cell receptor beta chain was recovered during a study of TIL therapy for anti-PD-1-resistant metastatic lung cancer. At the level of the study: Tumors had a median PD-L1 proportion score of about 6%. Study-wide results and caveats: Infused TIL clonotypes partially replaced the baseline blood repertoire, then decayed over months.

Time point reported: pre-treatment sample, taken before nivolumab and TIL therapy. Stage 4 NSCLC adults joined between late 2017 and January 2020. Comments on this clone: The antigen remains undetermined.

V lost 4 bases, J lost 0 bases, and 17 bases lay in between. The germline V gene has CDR1 LGHNA and CDR2 YNFKEQ. CDR3 length: 17 amino acids. Sequencing used immunoSEQ v3. Sequencing depth was approximately 2 million read pairs for survey level, about 5-6 million for deep. Libraries were prepared by immunoSEQ multiplex PCR; TCRdb keeps only in-frame clonotypes and omits some of them. Of about 12,000 clones detected, nearly 80% appear once; the ten largest clones hold 10%. The V call is TRBV4-2, the J call TRBJ2-3, with TRBD2 as a possible D gene (7 bases). The source of this sequence is a person aged 25-85 years with non-small cell lung cancer. The specimen comprised blood, sampled at baseline. CDR3 sequence reads: CASSPARGGESTDTQYF. The CDR3 bases are TGTGCCAGCAGCCCCGCGAGGGGGGGAGAGAGCACAGATACGCAGTATTTT.